At least ten counts were recorded for the clone carrying this T cell receptor (beta chain). CDR3 size: 14 residues. Germline V gene data show CDR1 as SEHNR and CDR2 as FQNEAQ (reference sequence). With 3 bases removed from V and 4 bases from J, the gap between germline ends came to 9 bases. These data come from a study of CD8 T cells in ankylosing spondylitis. TCRdb recomputed calls from the 5' RACE reads with MiXCR, one row per CDR3 protein. Of 200,000 or so distinct CDR3 sequences in the sample, roughly 13% were seen once. This receptor was identified in a female donor with ankylosing spondylitis or in good health (not recorded which). Input material: blood, either unsorted or a sorted T cell fraction (not recorded which). The chain recombines TRBV7-9 with TRBJ1-4; maybe TRBD1 (5 bases). The CDR3 DNA reads TGTGCCAGCAGCTTCGACAGTTATAATGAAAAACTGTTTTTT. Translating it yields CASSFDSYNEKLFF. Based on the CDR3 plus reference TRBV7-9 and TRBJ1-4, the full variable domain is DTGVSQNPRHKITKRGQNVTFRCDPISEHNRLYWYRQTLGQGPEFLTYFQNEAQLEKSRLLSDRFSAERPKGSFSTLEIQRTEQGDSAMYLCASSFDSYNEKLFFGSGTQLSVL.